Shown below are 24 T cell receptor beta chains from a single sample sequenced in a study of cytomegalovirus exposure and HLA in healthy donors. This PCR relied on a set of 60 Vbeta primers and 13 Jbeta primers. The assay was immunoSEQ multiplex PCR, and TCRdb's table has in-frame clones only and misses some. The sample has 90,000 to 130,000 clones; around 78% are singletons. Sequencing was performed on PBMCs. These receptor sequences come from a woman in her twenties or thirties in good health and CMV-seronegative.

The J gene is TRBJ1-4, the V gene TRBV28; D possibly corresponds to TRBD1 (6 bases). In germline, CDR1 is MDHEN, CDR2 SYDVKM. The CDR3 has 14 residues. V lost 10 bases and J 0 bases, leaving 12 bases between the germline ends. CDR3 DNA: TGTGCCACCGGACAGTCAGCAACTAATGAAAAACTGTTTTTT. Translated, it gives CATGQSATNEKLFF.

The chain uses TRBV20-1 and TRBJ1-1; no firm D call. The V gene lost 5 bases and the J gene lost 8 bases, with 12 bases spanning the gap. CDR3 length equals 11 residues. Germline-derived CDR1 and CDR2 are DFQATT and SNEGSKA (reference sequence). The chain's CDR3 is CSAVRGIEAFF. The CDR3, as DNA: TGCAGTGCTGTCCGGGGAATCGAAGCTTTCTTT.

This clone was seen more than once but under ten times. The chain couples TRBV5-1 to TRBJ2-7, with 7 bases fitting TRBD1. V lost 2 bases to trimming and J lost 0 bases; unmatched junction nucleotides: 5. The CDR3 covers 15 residues. CDR1 and CDR2 from the germline V gene are SGHRS and YFSETQ. The CDR3 loop is CASSLIPGGSYEQYF. The CDR3 nucleotides are TGCGCCAGCAGCTTAATTCCAGGGGGCTCCTACGAGCAGTACTTC.

This clone has more than one count but fewer than ten. The V gene is TRBV7-9, the J gene TRBJ2-1; 13 bases align to TRBD2. V trimming: 4 bases; J trimming: 6 bases; junction bases outside the gene matches: 3. Per the germline V gene, CDR1 is SEHNR and CDR2 is FQNEAQ (reference sequence). The CDR3 length is 15 residues. CDR3 nucleotide sequence: TGTGCCAGCAGCTCCGGGACTAGCGGGATCAATGAGCAGTTCTTC. This translates into CASSSGTSGINEQFF.

V gene TRBV6-1 combines with J gene TRBJ1-2; 7 positions agree with TRBD1. This CDR3 is 14 amino acids long. Germline lookup yields CDR1 MNHNS and CDR2 SASEGT. Germline trimming cut 6 bases from V and 4 bases from J; bases unmatched to any gene: 8. The chain's CDR3 is CASRSGTVAYGYTF. CDR3 DNA sequence: TGTGCCAGCAGATCCGGGACAGTAGCCTATGGCTACACCTTC.

The chain carries TRBV2 and TRBJ1-1; D is unclear. The CDR3 totals 14 residues. Trimming shortened V by 9 bases and J by 1 base, and 15 bases separated the two germline ends. Germline V gene sequence: CDR1 SNHLY, CDR2 FYNNEI. CDR3 sequence reads: CASMTEGTNTEAFF. The CDR3 DNA sequence: TGTGCCAGTATGACGGAGGGAACGAACACTGAAGCTTTCTTT.

The chain joins TRBV9 to TRBJ2-7, with 8 bases lining up with TRBD1. The CDR3 length is 17 residues. Trimming cost V 3 bases and J 2 bases; bases outside gene matches: 13. CDR1 is SGDLS and CDR2 is YYNGEE in the germline V gene. CDR3 bases: TGTGCCAGCAGCGGGGCTCGAGGACAGGGTATCACCTACGAGCAGTACTTC. It yields the protein CASSGARGQGITYEQYF.

The rearrangement links TRBV7-3 to TRBJ1-1, with TRBD1 matching over 10 bases. Per germline, CDR1 SGHTA and CDR2 FQGTGA. The trim removed 5 bases at V and 7 bases at J, leaving 4 bases unmatched. This CDR3 has 13 amino acids. The CDR3 nucleotides are TGTGCCAGCAGCACAGGGACAGGGGATGAAGCTTTCTTT. This codes for CASSTGTGDEAFF.

The V call is TRBV7-3, the J call TRBJ2-3; D may be TRBD2 (5 bases). Trimming took 5 bases from V and 3 from J, leaving 12 bases between them. This CDR3 is built from 14 residues. Germline CDR1 and CDR2: SGHTA and FQGTGA. CDR3 nucleotides: TGTGCCAGCAGCCCCGACGGAGGAACAGATACGCAGTATTTT. This translates into CASSPDGGTDTQYF. Complete variable domain (other parts from reference TRBV7-3 and TRBJ2-3): GAGVSQTPSNKVTEKGKYVELRCDPISGHTALYWYRQSLGQGPEFLIYFQGTGAADDSGLPNDRFFAVRPEGSVSTLKIQRTERGDSAVYLCASSPDGGTDTQYFGPGTRLTVL.

The rearrangement uses TRBV30 and TRBJ1-5; maybe TRBD1 (5 bases). Germline CDR1 is GTSNPN and CDR2 is SVGIG (reference sequence). The V gene lost 3 bases and the J gene lost 9 bases, with 15 bases spanning the gap. The CDR3 contains 13 residues. CDR3: CAWSPSLQGPQHF. The CDR3 nucleotides read TGTGCCTGGAGCCCCAGTCTCCAGGGGCCCCAGCATTTT.

The V call is TRBV2, the J call TRBJ2-7; D might be TRBD1 (5 bases). Germline values: CDR1 SNHLY, CDR2 FYNNEI. V lost 3 bases, J lost 4 bases, and 13 bases lay in between. The CDR3 is 14 residues long. The CDR3 spells CASSEGQGRYEQYF. The CDR3 DNA sequence: TGTGCCAGCAGTGAGGGGCAGGGAAGATACGAGCAGTACTTC.

This sequence joins TRBV9 and TRBJ2-7; tentatively, D is TRBD2 (5 bases). The germline V and J ends were trimmed by 4 bases and 0 bases, with 14 bases remaining between them. The length of the CDR3 is 15 residues. The germline V gene has CDR1 SGDLS and CDR2 YYNGEE. The CDR3: CASSPMERSSYEQYF. For the CDR3, the DNA is TGTGCCAGCAGCCCCATGGAGCGGAGCTCCTACGAGCAGTACTTC.

The V and J genes are TRBV7-3 and TRBJ2-5, with a possible D match to TRBD2 (6 bases). Germline-derived CDR1 and CDR2 are SGHTA and FQGTGA. The V gene lost 3 bases and the J gene lost 2 bases, with 13 bases spanning the gap. The CDR3 spans 15 residues. The CDR3 protein is CASSLVPGLQETQYF. CDR3 bases: TGTGCCAGCAGCTTGGTACCGGGACTTCAAGAGACCCAGTACTTC. Supplemented by reference TRBV7-3 and TRBJ2-5, the full variable domain reads GAGVSQTPSNKVTEKGKYVELRCDPISGHTALYWYRQSLGQGPEFLIYFQGTGAADDSGLPNDRFFAVRPEGSVSTLKIQRTERGDSAVYLCASSLVPGLQETQYFGPGTRLLVL.

This chain uses TRBV7-2 with TRBJ2-3; no clear D gene. Per germline, CDR1 SGHTA and CDR2 FQGNSA. The CDR3 has 15 residues. Trimming shortened V by 1 base and J by 2 bases, and 10 bases separated the two germline ends. CDR3 coding DNA: TGTGCCAGCAGCTTAGGTAGCTTAGTCACAGATACGCAGTATTTT. Translation: CASSLGSLVTDTQYF.

The CDR3 reads CASSQTQGAGEQYF. In nucleotides, the CDR3 is TGCGCCAGCAGCCAAACTCAGGGGGCTGGGGAGCAGTACTTC. The chain combines TRBV4-3 with TRBJ2-7; the match to TRBD1 covers 8 bases. The germline V gene encodes CDR1 LGHNA and CDR2 YSLEER. Trimming at V came to 2 bases and at J to 7 bases, leaving 7 bases not matched to a gene. There are 14 residues in the CDR3.

The CDR3 protein is CASSQDLSGYNEKLFF. CDR3 nucleotide sequence: TGCGCCAGCAGCCAAGATCTGTCGGGGTACAATGAAAAACTGTTTTTT. The V call is TRBV4-3, the J call TRBJ1-4; unclear D gene. V lost 0 bases and J lost 5, with 13 bases in between. CDR3 size: 16 residues. CDR1 and CDR2 (germline): LGHNA, YSLEER.

The chain links TRBV6-5 to TRBJ2-1; D gene unclear. This CDR3 has 14 residues. Germline loops: CDR1 MNHEY, CDR2 SVGAGI. V shed 5 bases and J shed 2 bases, with 10 bases lying between them. Here the CDR3 reads CASSRTFTYNEQFF. The DNA of the CDR3 is TGTGCCAGCAGTCGTACTTTTACCTACAATGAGCAGTTCTTC.

CDR3 sequence reads: CASSSGTSGSYEQYF. The CDR3 bases are TGTGCCAGCAGCTCTGGGACTAGCGGCTCCTACGAGCAGTACTTC. The chain is built from TRBV13 and TRBJ2-7; 11 bases agree with TRBD2. Losses at the gene ends were 4 bases for V and 0 bases for J; bases not matched to a gene: 2. The CDR3 is made up of 15 amino acids. Looked up from germline, CDR1 is PRHDT and CDR2 is FYEKMQ (reference sequence).

This clone was recorded only once. The gene calls are TRBV5-1 and TRBJ2-1, with TRBD1 matching 8 bases. The CDR3 covers 14 residues. Germline CDR1 is SGHRS and CDR2 is YFSETQ. Trimming at V came to 2 bases and at J to 6 bases, leaving 4 bases not matched to a gene. The CDR3 protein is CASSFGTGLNEQFF. CDR3 in DNA: TGCGCCAGCAGCTTCGGGACAGGCCTCAATGAGCAGTTCTTC.

The rearrangement joins TRBV6-6 to TRBJ2-3, with 7 bases fitting TRBD2. The CDR3 is 15 residues long. Unmatched junction bases numbered 6, after V lost 6 bases and J lost 0 bases. CDR1 and CDR2 (germline): MNHNY, SVGAGI (reference sequence). The CDR3 DNA sequence: TGTGCCAGCAGCTCTCCAGCGGGAAGCACAGATACGCAGTATTTT. This gives the protein CASSSPAGSTDTQYF.

The rearrangement joins TRBV2 to TRBJ1-5; D is unresolved. Germline V gives CDR1 SNHLY, CDR2 FYNNEI. CDR3 length: 18 residues. V was shortened by 6 bases and J by 0 bases, with 21 bases between the two germline ends. The CDR3 loop is CASRANWGELYSNQPQHF. In DNA form, the CDR3 reads TGTGCCAGCAGGGCCAACTGGGGAGAGCTTTATAGCAATCAGCCCCAGCATTTT.

The CDR3 is CASSQELTSGRFWSYNEQFF. The CDR3 nucleotides are TGCGCCAGCAGCCAAGAGCTGACTAGCGGGAGGTTCTGGTCCTACAATGAGCAGTTCTTC. The chain employs TRBV4-1 and TRBJ2-1; TRBD2 aligns across 13 bases. The V and J ends lost 0 bases and 1 base, in that order; junction bases with no gene match: 9. Germline V CDR1 and CDR2: MGHRA, YSYEKL. This CDR3 contains 20 residues.

Comments on this clone: The same CDR3 arises from other DNA sequences in this sample as well. The CDR3 region has the DNA TGTGCCAGCAGCCGCTCTGGCGGGGCCTACAATGAGCAGTTCTTC. This sequence encodes CASSRSGGAYNEQFF. The rearrangement joins TRBV4-2 to TRBJ2-1; D is possibly TRBD2 (6 bases). Trimming removed 4 bases at V and 2 bases at J, with 12 bases between. Germline loops: CDR1 LGHNA, CDR2 YNFKEQ. The CDR3 totals 15 residues.

This clone came up a few times. DNA of the CDR3: TGTGCCAGCAGTGAGAGTGGTAGCGGGGGAACTAGGGAGCTGTTTTTT. Protein: CASSESGSGGTRELFF. This sequence joins TRBV2 and TRBJ2-2, with 9 nucleotides matching TRBD2. The junction had 11 bases not matched to a gene; V was cut back by 3 bases and J by 9 bases. The CDR3 covers 16 residues. Germline assignment: CDR1 SNHLY and CDR2 FYNNEI.